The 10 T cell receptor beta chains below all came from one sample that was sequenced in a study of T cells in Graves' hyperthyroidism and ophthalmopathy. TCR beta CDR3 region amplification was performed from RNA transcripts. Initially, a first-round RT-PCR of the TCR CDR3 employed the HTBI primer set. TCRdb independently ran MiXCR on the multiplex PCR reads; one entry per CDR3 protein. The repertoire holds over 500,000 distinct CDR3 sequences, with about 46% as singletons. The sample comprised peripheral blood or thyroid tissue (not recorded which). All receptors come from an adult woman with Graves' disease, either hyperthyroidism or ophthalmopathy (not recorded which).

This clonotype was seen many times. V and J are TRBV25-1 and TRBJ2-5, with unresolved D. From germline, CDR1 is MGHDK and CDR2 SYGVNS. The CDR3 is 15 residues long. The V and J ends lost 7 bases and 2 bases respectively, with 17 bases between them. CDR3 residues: CASTDHNGAQETQYF. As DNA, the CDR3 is TGTGCCAGCACCGACCACAATGGAGCTCAAGAGACCCAGTACTTC.

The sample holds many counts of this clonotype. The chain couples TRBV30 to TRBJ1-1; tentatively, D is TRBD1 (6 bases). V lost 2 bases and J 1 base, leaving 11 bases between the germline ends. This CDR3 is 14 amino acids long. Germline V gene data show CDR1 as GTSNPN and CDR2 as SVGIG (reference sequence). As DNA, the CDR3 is TGTGCCTGGAGTCCGGGACAAGGGAACACTGAAGCTTTCTTT. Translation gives CAWSPGQGNTEAFF.

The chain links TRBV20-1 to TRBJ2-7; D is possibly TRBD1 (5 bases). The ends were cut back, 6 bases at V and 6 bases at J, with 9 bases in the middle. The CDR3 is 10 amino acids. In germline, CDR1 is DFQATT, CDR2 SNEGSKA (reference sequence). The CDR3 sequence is CSAGQFEQYF. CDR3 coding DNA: TGCAGTGCGGGGCAGTTCGAGCAGTACTTC.

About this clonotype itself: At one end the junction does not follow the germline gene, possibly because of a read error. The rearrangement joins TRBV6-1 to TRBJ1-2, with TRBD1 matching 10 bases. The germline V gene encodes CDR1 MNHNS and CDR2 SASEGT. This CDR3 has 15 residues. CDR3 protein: CASSPTGGLNCGYTF. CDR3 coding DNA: TGTGCCAGCAGCCCGACAGGGGGCTTGAACTGTGGCTACACCTTC.

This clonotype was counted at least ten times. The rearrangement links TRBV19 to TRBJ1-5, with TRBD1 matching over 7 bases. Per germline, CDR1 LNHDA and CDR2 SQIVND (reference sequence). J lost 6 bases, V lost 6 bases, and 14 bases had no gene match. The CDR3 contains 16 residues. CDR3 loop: CASRPGGRGAGQPQHF. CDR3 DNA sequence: TGTGCCAGTAGACCAGGGGGGAGGGGCGCAGGTCAGCCCCAGCATTTT.

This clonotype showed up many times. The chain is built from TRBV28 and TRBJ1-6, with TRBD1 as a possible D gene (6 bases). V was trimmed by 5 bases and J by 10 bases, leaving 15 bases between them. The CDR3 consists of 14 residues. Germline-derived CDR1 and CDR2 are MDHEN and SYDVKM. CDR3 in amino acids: CASSQGPLRSPLHF. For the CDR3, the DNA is TGTGCCAGCAGTCAGGGGCCCCTGAGGTCACCCCTCCACTTT. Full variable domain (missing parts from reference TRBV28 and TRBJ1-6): DVKVTQSSRYLVKRTGEKVFLECVQDMDHENMFWYRQDPGLGLRLIYFSYDVKMKEKGDIPEGYSVSREKKERFSLILESASTNQTSMYLCASSQGPLRSPLHFGNGTRLTVT.

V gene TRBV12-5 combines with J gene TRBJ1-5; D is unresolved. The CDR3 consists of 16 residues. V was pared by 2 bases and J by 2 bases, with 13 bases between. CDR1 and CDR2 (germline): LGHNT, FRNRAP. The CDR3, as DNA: TGTGCTAGTGGTTTGCGCTGGAGAACGGGCAATCAGCCCCAGCATTTT. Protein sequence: CASGLRWRTGNQPQHF. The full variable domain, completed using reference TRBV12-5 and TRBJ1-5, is DARVTQTPRHKVTEMGQEVTMRCQPILGHNTVFWYRQTMMQGLELLAYFRNRAPLDDSGMPKDRFSAEMPDATLATLKIQPSEPRDSAVYFCASGLRWRTGNQPQHFGDGTRLSIL.

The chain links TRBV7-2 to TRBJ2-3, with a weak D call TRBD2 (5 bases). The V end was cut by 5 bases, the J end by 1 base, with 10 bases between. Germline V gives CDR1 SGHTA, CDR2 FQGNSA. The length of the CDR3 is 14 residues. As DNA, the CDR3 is TGTGCCAGCAGCCCAACTAGGGGCACAGATACGCAGTATTTT. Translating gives CASSPTRGTDTQYF.

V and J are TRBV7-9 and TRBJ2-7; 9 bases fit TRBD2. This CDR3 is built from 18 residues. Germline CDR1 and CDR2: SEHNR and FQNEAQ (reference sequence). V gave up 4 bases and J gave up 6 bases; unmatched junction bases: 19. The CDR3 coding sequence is TGTGCCAGCAGCTCCGCCTGGCCTAGCGGGGTCCTACTACGCGAGCAGTACTTC. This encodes CASSSAWPSGVLLREQYF.

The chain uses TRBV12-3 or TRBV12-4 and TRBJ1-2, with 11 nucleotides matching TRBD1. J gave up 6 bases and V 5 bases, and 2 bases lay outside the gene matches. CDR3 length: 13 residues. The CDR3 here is CASSRDRGDGYTF. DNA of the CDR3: TGTGCCAGCAGTCGGGACAGGGGGGATGGCTACACCTTC.